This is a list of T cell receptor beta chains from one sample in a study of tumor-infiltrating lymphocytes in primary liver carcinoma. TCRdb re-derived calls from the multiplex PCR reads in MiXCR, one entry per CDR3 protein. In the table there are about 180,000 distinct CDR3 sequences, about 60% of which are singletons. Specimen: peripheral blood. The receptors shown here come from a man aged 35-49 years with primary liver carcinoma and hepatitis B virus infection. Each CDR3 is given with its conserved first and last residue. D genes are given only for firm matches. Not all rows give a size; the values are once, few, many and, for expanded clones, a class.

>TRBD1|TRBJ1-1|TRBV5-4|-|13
CASSFTGGTEAFF
TGTGCCAGCAGCTTTACAGGGGGCACTGAAGCTTTCTTT
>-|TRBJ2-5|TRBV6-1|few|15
CASTPGRGPQETQYF
TGTGCCAGCACTCCCGGGAGAGGTCCGCAAGAGACCCAGTACTTC
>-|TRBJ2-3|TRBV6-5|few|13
CASRRITSRKQYF
TGTGCCAGCAGGAGGATTACTAGTCGGAAGCAGTATTTT
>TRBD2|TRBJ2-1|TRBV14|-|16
CASSPWASGSDEEQFF
TGTGCCAGCAGCCCCTGGGCTAGCGGGAGTGATGAGGAGCAGTTCTTC
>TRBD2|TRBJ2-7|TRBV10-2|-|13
CTSSEGTSYEQYF
TGCACCAGCAGTGAAGGGACTAGCTACGAGCAGTACTTC
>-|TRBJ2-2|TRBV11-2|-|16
CASSLSRTGNTWELFF
TGTGCCAGCAGCTTGTCACGGACTGGGAACACCTGGGAGTTGTTTTTT
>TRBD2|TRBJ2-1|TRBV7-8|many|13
CASSPPLAGRKFF
TGTGCCAGCAGCCCCCCACTAGCGGGCCGAAAGTTCTTC
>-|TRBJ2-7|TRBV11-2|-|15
CAISLGGAFKFEQYF
TGTGCCATCAGCTTAGGGGGGGCCTTTAAGTTCGAGCAGTACTTC
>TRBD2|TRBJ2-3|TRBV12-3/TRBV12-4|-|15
CASRPDTSGGDTQYF
TGTGCCAGCAGACCGGACACTAGCGGGGGAGATACGCAGTATTTT
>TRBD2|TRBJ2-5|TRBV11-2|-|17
CASSLMVTTSGKGAQYF
TGTGCCAGCAGCTTGATGGTTACGACTAGCGGGAAGGGGGCCCAGTACTTC
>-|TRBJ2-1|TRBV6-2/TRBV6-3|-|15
CASSSGLNYYNEQFF
TGTGCCAGCAGTTCGGGCTTAAACTACTACAATGAGCAGTTCTTC
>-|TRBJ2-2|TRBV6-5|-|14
CASTILTGTGELFF
TGTGCCAGCACCATCCTAACAGGGACCGGGGAGCTGTTTTTT
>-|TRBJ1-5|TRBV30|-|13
CAWSAGADQPQHF
TGTGCCTGGAGTGCAGGGGCGGATCAGCCCCAGCATTTT
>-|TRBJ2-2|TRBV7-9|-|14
CASSLEVNTGQPLF
TGTGCCAGCAGCTTAGAAGTGAACACCGGGCAGCCGCTTTTT
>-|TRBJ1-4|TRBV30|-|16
CAWNPPSVKLGEKLFF
TGTGCCTGGAACCCCCCCTCGGTGAAATTGGGTGAAAAACTGTTTTTT
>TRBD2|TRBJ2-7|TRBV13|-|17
CASSPSGTSGRNYEQYF
TGTGCCAGCAGCCCTTCCGGGACTAGCGGGAGGAACTACGAGCAGTACTTC
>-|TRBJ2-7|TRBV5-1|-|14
CASSLPGGAGEQYF
TGCGCCAGCAGCTTGCCGGGGGGCGCTGGCGAGCAGTACTTC
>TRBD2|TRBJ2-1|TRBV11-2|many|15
CASSSLAGAYNEQFF
TGTGCCAGCAGCTCGCTAGCGGGAGCCTACAATGAGCAGTTCTTC
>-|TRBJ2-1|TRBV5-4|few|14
CASSLVGNYNEQFF
TGTGCCAGCAGCTTGGTGGGGAATTACAATGAGCAGTTCTTC
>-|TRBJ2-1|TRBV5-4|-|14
CANSLGDSYNEQFF
TGTGCCAACAGCTTAGGAGACTCCTACAATGAGCAGTTCTTC
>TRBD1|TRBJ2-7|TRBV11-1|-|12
CVNSLQGDEQYF
TGTGTCAACAGCCTACAGGGGGATGAGCAGTACTTC
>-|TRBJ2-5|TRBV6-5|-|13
CASGGRLQETQYF
TGTGCCAGCGGCGGGCGTCTACAAGAGACCCAGTACTTC
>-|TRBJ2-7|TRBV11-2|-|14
CANTYRGKAYEQYF
TGTGCCAACACCTATCGCGGGAAAGCCTACGAGCAGTACTTC
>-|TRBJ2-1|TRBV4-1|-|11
CPSSQATEQFF
TGCCCCAGCAGCCAAGCGACTGAGCAGTTCTTC
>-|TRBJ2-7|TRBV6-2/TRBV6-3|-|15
CASSYHSTSPHEQYF
TGTGCCAGCAGTTACCACTCAACTAGTCCACACGAGCAGTACTTC
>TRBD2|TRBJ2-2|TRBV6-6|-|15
CASSYGTRNTGELFF
TGTGCCAGCAGTTACGGGACTAGAAACACCGGGGAGCTGTTTTTT
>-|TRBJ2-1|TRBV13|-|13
CASRPRVAGEQFF
TGTGCCAGCAGACCCCGGGTGGCTGGTGAGCAGTTCTTC
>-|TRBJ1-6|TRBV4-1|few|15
CASSQEVAVNSPLHF
TGCGCCAGCAGCCAAGAAGTGGCGGTGAATTCACCCCTCCACTTT
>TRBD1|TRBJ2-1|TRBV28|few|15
CASRLGGGSYNEQFF
TGTGCCAGCAGGTTAGGGGGCGGATCCTACAATGAGCAGTTCTTC
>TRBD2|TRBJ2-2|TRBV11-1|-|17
CASSSRGGLARTGELFF
TGTGCCAGCAGTTCAAGGGGGGGACTAGCGAGAACGGGGGAGCTGTTTTTT
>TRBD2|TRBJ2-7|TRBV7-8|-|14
CASRLLREGGEQYF
TGTGCCAGCAGGTTACTGCGGGAGGGGGGCGAGCAATACTTC
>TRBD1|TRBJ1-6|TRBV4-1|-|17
CASSQSSGQTYNSSLHF
TGCGCCAGCAGCCAAAGTTCGGGACAGACTTATAATTCATCCCTCCACTTT
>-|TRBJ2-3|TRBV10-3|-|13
CAFGGENTDTQYF
TGTGCCTTTGGCGGAGAGAACACAGATACGCAGTATTTT
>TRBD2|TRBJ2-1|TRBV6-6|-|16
CASSYSSASGDNEQFF
TGTGCCAGCAGTTACTCGTCGGCTAGCGGGGACAATGAGCAGTTCTTC
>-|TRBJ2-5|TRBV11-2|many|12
CASSPYQETQYF
TGTGCCAGCAGCCCGTACCAAGAGACCCAGTACTTC
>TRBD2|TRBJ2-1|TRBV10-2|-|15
CASSPVTSGSNEQFF
TGCGCCAGCAGTCCCGTGACTAGCGGGAGCAATGAGCAGTTCTTC
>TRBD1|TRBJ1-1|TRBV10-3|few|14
CAISTGEGITEAFF
TGTGCCATCAGCACAGGGGAAGGGATCACTGAAGCTTTCTTT
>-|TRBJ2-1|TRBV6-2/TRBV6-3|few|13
CAGTQGLDNEQFF
TGTGCCGGGACCCAAGGACTCGACAATGAGCAGTTCTTC
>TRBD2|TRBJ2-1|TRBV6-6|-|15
CASRRLAGTYNEQFF
TGTGCCAGCAGACGACTAGCGGGAACCTACAATGAGCAGTTCTTC
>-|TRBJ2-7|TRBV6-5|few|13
CASSFSRRGEQYF
TGTGCCAGCAGTTTCTCGCGAAGGGGTGAGCAGTACTTC
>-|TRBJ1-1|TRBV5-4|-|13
CASRTWVNTEAFF
TGTGCCAGCAGAACGTGGGTGAACACTGAAGCTTTCTTT
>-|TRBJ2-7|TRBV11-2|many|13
CASSPRGPDEQYF
TGTGCCAGCAGCCCGCGAGGGCCGGACGAGCAGTACTTC
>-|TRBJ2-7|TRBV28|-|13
CASSFVDSYEQYF
TGTGCCAGCAGTTTCGTAGACTCCTACGAGCAGTACTTC
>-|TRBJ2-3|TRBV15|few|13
CATSRLGADTQYF
TGTGCCACCAGCAGATTGGGAGCGGATACGCAGTATTTT
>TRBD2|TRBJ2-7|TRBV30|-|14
CAWSPGGDCYEQYF
TGTGCCTGGAGTCCGGGAGGGGACTGCTACGAGCAGTACTTC
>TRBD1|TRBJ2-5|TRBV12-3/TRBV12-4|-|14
CASSHGQGSGTQYF
TGTGCCAGCAGTCACGGACAGGGATCGGGGACCCAGTACTTC
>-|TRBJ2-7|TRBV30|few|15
CAWSVAGADSYEQYF
TGTGCCTGGAGTGTAGCAGGGGCAGACTCCTACGAGCAGTACTTC
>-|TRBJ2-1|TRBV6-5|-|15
CVSSYDISSYNEQFF
TGTGTCAGCAGTTACGATATCTCCTCTTACAATGAGCAGTTCTTC
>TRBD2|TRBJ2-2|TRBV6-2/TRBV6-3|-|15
CATLPGGDNTGELFF
TGTGCCACCCTACCGGGAGGGGATAACACCGGGGAGCTGTTTTTT
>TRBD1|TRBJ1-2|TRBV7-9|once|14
CASTLGQGLFGYTF
TGTGCCAGCACCCTCGGACAGGGGCTGTTTGGCTACACCTTC
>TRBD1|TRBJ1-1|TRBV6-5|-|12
CASRKTGYEAFF
TGTGCCAGCAGAAAGACAGGGTATGAAGCTTTCTTT
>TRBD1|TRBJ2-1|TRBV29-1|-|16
CSVLKLDRGHRYEQFF
TGCAGCGTTTTGAAATTGGACAGGGGCCATCGATACGAGCAGTTCTTC
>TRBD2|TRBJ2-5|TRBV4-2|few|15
CASTQEAGAQETQYF
TGTGCCAGCACCCAAGAAGCGGGAGCGCAAGAGACCCAGTACTTC
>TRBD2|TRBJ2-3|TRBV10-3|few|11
CSSGGEDTQYF
TGTTCCTCGGGAGGGGAAGATACGCAGTATTTT
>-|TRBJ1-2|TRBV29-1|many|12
CSVGEEGTGYTF
TGCAGCGTTGGGGAGGAGGGCACTGGCTACACCTTC
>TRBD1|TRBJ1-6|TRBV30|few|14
CARDTGTANSPLHF
TGTGCCAGAGACACCGGGACAGCTAATTCACCCCTCCACTTT
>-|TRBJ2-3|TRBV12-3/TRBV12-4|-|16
CASSTLPCSSTDTQYF
TGTGCCAGCAGTACCCTACCGTGCTCTAGCACAGATACGCAGTATTTT
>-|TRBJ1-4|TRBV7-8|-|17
CVSSLETGWSTNEKLFF
TGTGTCAGCAGCTTAGAGACCGGCTGGTCAACTAATGAAAAACTGTTTTTT
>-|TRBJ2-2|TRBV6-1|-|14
CASSEYGDTGELLF
TGTGCCAGCAGTGAATATGGAGACACCGGGGAGCTGTTATTT